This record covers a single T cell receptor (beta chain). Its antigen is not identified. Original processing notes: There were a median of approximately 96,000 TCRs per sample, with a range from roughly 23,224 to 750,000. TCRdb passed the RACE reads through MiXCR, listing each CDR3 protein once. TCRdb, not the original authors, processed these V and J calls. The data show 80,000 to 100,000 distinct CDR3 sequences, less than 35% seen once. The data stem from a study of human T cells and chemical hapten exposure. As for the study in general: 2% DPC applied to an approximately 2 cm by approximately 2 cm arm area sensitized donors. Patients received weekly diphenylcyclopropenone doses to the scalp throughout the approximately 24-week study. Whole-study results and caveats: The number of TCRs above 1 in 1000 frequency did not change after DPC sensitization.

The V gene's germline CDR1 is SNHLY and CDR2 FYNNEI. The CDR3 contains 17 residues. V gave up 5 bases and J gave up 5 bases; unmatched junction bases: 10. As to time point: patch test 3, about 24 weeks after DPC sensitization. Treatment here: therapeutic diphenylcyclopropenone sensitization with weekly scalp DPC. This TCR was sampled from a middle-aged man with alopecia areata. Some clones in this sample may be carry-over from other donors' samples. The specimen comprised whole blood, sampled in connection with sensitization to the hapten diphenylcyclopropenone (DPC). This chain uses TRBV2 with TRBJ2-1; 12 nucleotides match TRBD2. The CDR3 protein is CASSLRLAGGPHNEQFF. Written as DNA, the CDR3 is TGTGCCAGCAGTCTCCGGCTAGCGGGAGGGCCCCACAATGAGCAGTTCTTC.